Shown below are 31 T cell receptor beta chains from a single sample sequenced in a study of cytomegalovirus exposure and HLA in healthy donors. PCR was performed using 60 Vbeta and 13 Jbeta primers. This table comes from immunoSEQ multiplex PCR, and its TCRdb copy is limited to in-frame clones, with some not included. The sample shows more than 110,000 clones, roughly 65% of them seen only once. The specimen sequenced was PBMCs. These TCRs come from a woman in her 30s in good health and CMV-seronegative.

The rearrangement joins TRBV5-1 to TRBJ2-7; TRBD1 matches at 9 bases. Trimming cost V 4 bases and J 3 bases; bases outside gene matches: 8. This CDR3 is 15 amino acids long. From germline, CDR1 is SGHRS and CDR2 YFSETQ. CDR3 sequence reads: CASSPGTGFLYEQYF. The CDR3 nucleotides read TGCGCCAGCAGCCCGGGGACAGGGTTTCTCTACGAGCAGTACTTC.

The CDR3 DNA is TGCAGCGTTTCAAACTGGTGGGACAGCCAAGAGACCCAGTACTTC. This encodes CSVSNWWDSQETQYF. V gene TRBV29-1 combines with J gene TRBJ2-5; 7 nucleotides match TRBD1. The J segment lost 1 base and the V segment lost 5 bases, leaving 10 bases of the junction unmatched. Germline-derived CDR1 and CDR2 are SQVTM and ANQGSEA. The CDR3 sequence is 15 residues long.

The chain employs TRBV6-5 and TRBJ1-1; weak D call: TRBD1 (5 bases). The germline V gene has CDR1 MNHEY and CDR2 SVGAGI. V dropped 2 bases and J dropped 5 bases, with 12 bases sitting between them. CDR3 length: 14 amino acids. This chain's CDR3 is CASSYRRGETEAFF. The CDR3 DNA reads as TGTGCCAGCAGTTACCGGCGGGGGGAAACTGAAGCTTTCTTT.

The chain joins TRBV5-4 to TRBJ2-5; tentatively, D is TRBD2 (6 bases). The last part of the DNA fits TRBJ2-7 better; the J call may be wrong. CDR1 SGHNT and CDR2 YYREEE come from the germline V gene (reference sequence). The length of the CDR3 is 15 residues. The CDR3 sequence: CASSLVVGSKREQYF. The CDR3 DNA sequence: TGTGCCAGCAGCTTGGTTGTCGGGAGTAAGCGCGAGCAGTACTTC.

The V call is TRBV19, the J call TRBJ1-1, with D perhaps matching TRBD1 (5 bases). Trimming took 1 base from V and 3 from J, leaving 6 bases between them. The germline V gene has CDR1 LNHDA and CDR2 SQIVND (reference sequence). The CDR3 totals 13 residues. CDR3 sequence reads: CASSIARDTEAFF. As DNA, the CDR3 is TGTGCCAGTAGTATAGCCAGGGACACTGAAGCTTTCTTT.

The chain is built from TRBV27 and TRBJ2-5; 8 bases fit TRBD1. The J call is uncertain, as TRBJ2-7 better fits the DNA end. Germline V lookup: CDR1 MNHEY, CDR2 SMNVEV (reference sequence). This CDR3 has 14 amino acids. The CDR3, as DNA: TGTGCCAGCACCCCCGGACAGGGAGTCCACGAGCAGTACTTC. Translation gives CASTPGQGVHEQYF.

The chain's CDR3 is CASSMRGQAYGYTF. The DNA of the CDR3 is TGTGCCAGTAGTATGCGGGGACAGGCGTATGGCTACACCTTC. The gene calls are TRBV19 and TRBJ1-2; 8 bases match TRBD1. V was pared by 3 bases and J by 5 bases, with 5 bases of the junction left unmatched. There are 14 residues in the CDR3. Per the germline V gene, CDR1 is LNHDA and CDR2 is SQIVND (reference sequence).

In this sample, this clone turned up once. The J gene is TRBJ2-6, the V gene TRBV5-4, with TRBD2 as a possible D gene (6 bases). Germline-derived CDR1 and CDR2 are SGHNT and YYREEE (reference sequence). The CDR3 covers 16 residues. V gave up 8 bases and J gave up 0 bases, with 15 bases separating them. CDR3 sequence (DNA): TGTGCCAGTTCCGGGACTCATTTCTCTGGGGCCAACGTCCTGACTTTC. It specifies CASSGTHFSGANVLTF.

V and J are TRBV10-3 and TRBJ1-1; possibly TRBD1 for D (5 bases). This CDR3 spans 12 amino acids. CDR1 and CDR2 (germline): ENHRY, SYGVKD. V was clipped by 6 bases and J by 4 bases, with 9 bases between them. The CDR3 DNA reads as TGTGCCATCAGGCAGGGAGGCACTGAAGCTTTCTTT. Amino acids: CAIRQGGTEAFF.

The chain has TRBV19 and TRBJ1-2; a possible D gene is TRBD1 (5 bases). V was shortened by 1 base and J by 0 bases, with 12 bases between the two germline ends. The CDR3 covers 16 residues. CDR1 and CDR2 (germline): LNHDA, SQIVND (reference sequence). The CDR3 is CASSIGRDAANYGYTF. In DNA form, the CDR3 reads TGTGCCAGTAGTATAGGGAGGGACGCTGCTAACTATGGCTACACCTTC.

This clone has only a few counts. This chain connects TRBV7-9 to TRBJ2-7; 10 bases match TRBD2. V lost 4 bases to trimming and J lost 6 bases; unmatched junction nucleotides: 6. Germline-derived CDR1 and CDR2 are SEHNR and FQNEAQ (reference sequence). The CDR3 has 14 residues. CDR3: CASSSTSGPVEQYF. In DNA form, the CDR3 reads TGTGCCAGCAGCTCGACTAGCGGGCCCGTCGAGCAGTACTTC. The full variable domain, in which reference TRBV7-9 and TRBJ2-7 provide the parts outside the CDR3, is DTGVSQNPRHKITKRGQNVTFRCDPISEHNRLYWYRQTLGQGPEFLTYFQNEAQLEKSRLLSDRFSAERPKGSFSTLEIQRTEQGDSAMYLCASSSTSGPVEQYFGPGTRLTVT.

This clone has a single count. The rearrangement joins TRBV25-1 to TRBJ2-2; the match to TRBD1 covers 11 bases. J was trimmed by 6 bases and V by 4 bases; bases with no gene match: 7. Germline V gene data show CDR1 as MGHDK and CDR2 as SYGVNS. This CDR3 spans 16 amino acids. CDR3 protein: CASSASGTGGSGELFF. CDR3 in DNA: TGTGCCAGCAGTGCCTCCGGGACAGGGGGATCCGGGGAGCTGTTTTTT.

The CDR3 is CASSPDRLNTEAFF. The CDR3 coding sequence is TGTGCCAGCTCCCCGGACAGGTTGAACACTGAAGCTTTCTTT. V is TRBV18 and J is TRBJ1-1; 7 bases are shared with TRBD1. The CDR3 runs to 14 residues. V was clipped by 6 bases and J by 0 bases; unmatched bases: 4. Germline CDR1 is KGHSH and CDR2 is LQKENI.

This rearrangement joins TRBV6-5 to TRBJ1-1; no reliable D call. V was trimmed by 0 bases and J by 1 base, leaving 9 bases between them. The V gene's germline CDR1 is MNHEY and CDR2 SVGAGI. The length of the CDR3 is 15 residues. The CDR3 sequence is CASSYSQATNTEAFF. The CDR3 bases are TGTGCCAGCAGTTACTCCCAGGCAACGAACACTGAAGCTTTCTTT.

The chain is built from TRBV20-1 and TRBJ2-1, with TRBD2 matching over 7 bases. Germline assignment: CDR1 DFQATT and CDR2 SNEGSKA (reference sequence). The CDR3 loop spans 10 amino acids. Trimming at V came to 5 bases and at J to 13 bases, leaving 5 bases not matched to a gene. CDR3 in DNA: TGCAGTGCTGCTAGCGGTAACCAGTTCTTC. Protein: CSAASGNQFF.

This clone has only a few counts. This rearrangement joins TRBV5-8 to TRBJ1-5; TRBD1 might be the D (6 bases). The V end was cut by 3 bases, the J end by 0 bases, with 10 bases between. Per the germline V gene, CDR1 is SGHTS and CDR2 is YDEGEE. This CDR3 contains 15 residues. In nucleotides, the CDR3 is TGTGCCAGCAGCTCTACAGGGTTTAGCAATCAGCCCCAGCATTTT. It encodes CASSSTGFSNQPQHF.

V and J are TRBV5-1 and TRBJ1-3; D remains ambiguous. The CDR3 is 15 residues long. The germline V gene has CDR1 SGHRS and CDR2 YFSETQ. Trimming removed 0 bases at V and 3 bases at J, with 10 bases between. The CDR3 here is CASSLVGDLGNTIYF. The CDR3 DNA reads as TGCGCCAGCAGCTTGGTGGGAGACCTTGGAAACACCATATATTTT.

The genes are TRBV30 and TRBJ2-3; 10 bases fit TRBD2. The germline gives CDR1 GTSNPN, CDR2 SVGIG (reference sequence). The CDR3 runs to 13 residues. V was clipped by 5 bases and J by 3 bases; unmatched bases: 2. CDR3 sequence (DNA): TGTGCCTGGTCTAGCGGGGGAACAGATACGCAGTATTTT. It yields the protein CAWSSGGTDTQYF.

Only a few counts were recorded for this clone. This sequence joins TRBV5-6 and TRBJ1-2; 8 nucleotides match TRBD1. Germline assignment: CDR1 SGHDT and CDR2 YYEEEE. The CDR3 has 15 amino acids. V was clipped by 4 bases and J by 4 bases; unmatched bases: 9. The CDR3 loop is CASSVHRGGSYGYTF. The CDR3 region has the DNA TGTGCCAGCAGCGTTCACAGGGGGGGAAGCTATGGCTACACCTTC.

The chain joins TRBV7-8 to TRBJ1-1; D unclear. V lost 1 base, J lost 7 bases, and 10 bases lay in between. CDR3 length: 13 amino acids. Germline loops: CDR1 SGHVS, CDR2 FQNEAQ. In DNA form, the CDR3 reads TGTGCCAGCAGCTTAGATGGCCCAAGTGAAGCTTTCTTT. This gives the protein CASSLDGPSEAFF. Variable domain in full (rest from reference TRBV7-8 and TRBJ1-1): GAGVSQSPRYKVAKRGQDVALRCDPISGHVSLFWYQQALGQGPEFLTYFQNEAQLDKSGLPSDRFFAERPEGSVSTLKIQRTQQEDSAVYLCASSLDGPSEAFFGQGTRLTVV.

The chain uses TRBV14 and TRBJ2-7, with 10 positions matching TRBD1. V gave up 5 bases and J gave up 5 bases; unmatched junction bases: 9. Germline CDR1 is SGHDN and CDR2 is FVKESK. This CDR3 region has 15 residues. The CDR3 DNA sequence: TGTGCCAGCAGCTCCCCGGCGGACAGGGGGGACGAGCAGTACTTC. The encoded protein is CASSSPADRGDEQYF.

This clone was recorded a few times. This sequence joins TRBV5-1 and TRBJ1-5, with D hard to call. This CDR3 comprises 14 residues. The V end was cut by 2 bases, the J end by 2 bases, with 8 bases between. The V gene's germline CDR1 is SGHRS and CDR2 YFSETQ. The CDR3 region has the DNA TGCGCCAGCAGCTTCGAGCCTGGCAATCAGCCCCAGCATTTT. Residues: CASSFEPGNQPQHF.

The V and J genes are TRBV29-1 and TRBJ2-6; weak D call: TRBD1 (5 bases). Trimming removed 7 bases at V and 0 bases at J, with 13 bases between. The germline CDR1 and CDR2 sequences are SQVTM and ANQGSEA. There are 15 residues in the CDR3. The CDR3 spells CSAWGVSSGANVLTF. The CDR3 DNA reads as TGCAGCGCGTGGGGCGTATCCTCTGGGGCCAACGTCCTGACTTTC.

The chain couples TRBV5-6 to TRBJ2-2, with TRBD2 as a possible D gene (6 bases). This CDR3 is built from 15 residues. Per the germline V gene, CDR1 is SGHDT and CDR2 is YYEEEE. V was cut by 4 bases and J by 1 base, with 11 bases left in between. CDR3 region: CASSAVGGNTGELFF. The CDR3 DNA follows: TGTGCCAGCAGCGCCGTGGGGGGGAACACCGGGGAGCTGTTTTTT.

This chain joins TRBV11-2 and TRBJ2-5; 7 bases fit TRBD1. This CDR3 has 14 residues. Looked up from germline, CDR1 is SGHAT and CDR2 is FQNNGV. V was pared by 5 bases and J by 7 bases, with 10 bases of the junction left unmatched. The CDR3 DNA reads as TGTGCCAGCAGCACCCGGACAGGTTCGGGGACCCAGTACTTC. It is translated as CASSTRTGSGTQYF.

The V gene is TRBV28, the J gene TRBJ2-5, with D possibly matching TRBD2 (6 bases). Trimming removed 5 bases from V and 1 base from J, with 23 bases in between. Germline V lookup: CDR1 MDHEN, CDR2 SYDVKM. There are 18 residues in the CDR3. The CDR3 loop is CASSPPSRDSNFQETQYF. The DNA for the CDR3 is TGTGCCAGCAGTCCCCCATCTAGGGACTCGAACTTCCAAGAGACCCAGTACTTC.

There are a few counts of this clone. J is TRBJ1-5 and V is TRBV6-6; D gene ambiguous. Trimming took off 0 bases at V and 5 bases at J, with 8 bases between the two ends. CDR1 is MNHNY and CDR2 is SVGAGI in the germline V gene (reference sequence). The CDR3 runs to 14 residues. The CDR3 sequence: CASSYSEGDQPQHF. The CDR3 coding sequence is TGTGCCAGCAGTTACTCAGAGGGTGATCAGCCCCAGCATTTT.

This clone was observed a single time. CDR3 in amino acids: CASSLTSGGLGGGETQYF. In DNA form, the CDR3 reads TGTGCCAGCAGCTTGACTAGCGGGGGTCTCGGCGGTGGGGAGACCCAGTACTTC. The V gene is TRBV11-2, the J gene TRBJ2-5, with 12 bases matching TRBD2. The CDR3 is 18 residues long. The ends lost 3 bases at V and 5 bases at J; junction bases unmatched: 13. The germline V gene has CDR1 SGHAT and CDR2 FQNNGV.

The CDR3 loop is CASSLGGGVRETQYF. In nucleotides, the CDR3 is TGTGCCAGCAGCTTAGGAGGGGGGGTAAGAGAGACCCAGTACTTC. The chain couples TRBV11-2 to TRBJ2-5; D is perhaps TRBD2 (7 bases). Germline V gives CDR1 SGHAT, CDR2 FQNNGV. The CDR3 sequence is 15 residues long. V was cut by 1 base and J by 4 bases, with 13 bases left in between.

This clone was observed once. The CDR3 loop is CASSSGTGGSETQYF. CDR3 DNA: TGTGCCAGCAGCTCTGGGACAGGGGGCTCAGAGACCCAGTACTTC. V and J are TRBV7-9 and TRBJ2-5, with 12 bases identical to TRBD1. This CDR3 has 15 residues. V was pared by 4 bases and J by 4 bases, with 4 bases of the junction left unmatched. Germline V gives CDR1 SEHNR, CDR2 FQNEAQ (reference sequence).

A few counts support this clone. The V and J genes are TRBV7-9 and TRBJ1-3; 9 positions agree with TRBD1. Unmatched junction bases numbered 6, after V lost 5 bases and J lost 4 bases. This CDR3 is built from 15 residues. CDR1 is SEHNR and CDR2 is FQNEAQ in the germline V gene (reference sequence). The DNA of the CDR3 is TGTGCCAGCAGCCCCGGACAGGGGATGGGAAACACCATATATTTT. It yields the protein CASSPGQGMGNTIYF.